These T cell receptor beta chains were read from a single sample in a study of blood T cell repertoires in COVID-19. TCRdb keeps only in-frame clones here, not all; method: immunoSEQ multiplex PCR. The sample includes some 93,000 clones, roughly 77% of them seen just once. Sequenced material: peripheral blood. The receptors stem from a human donor in a cohort sampled during active COVID-19. CDR3s include the opening cysteine and the closing phenylalanine or tryptophan. D genes are given only for firm matches. The size field is filled for only some rows; it gives once, few, many or a size class.

abundance | d_gene | j_gene | v_gene | CDR3nt | CDR3aa
- | - | TRBJ1-5 | TRBV28 | TGTGCCACCTTGCCCGGGTTTTCAAGCGGGAATCAGCCCCAGCATTTT | CATLPGFSSGNQPQHF
- | TRBD2 | TRBJ2-7 | TRBV5-4 | TGTGCCAGCAGCCTTCGCCTTGCGGGAGCCTCGGACGAGCAGTACTTC | CASSLRLAGASDEQYF
- | - | TRBJ1-5 | TRBV2 | TGTGCCAGCAGCCAAAAAGTGGCGGTGGACTATAGCAATCAGCCCCAGCATTTT | CASSQKVAVDYSNQPQHF
- | - | TRBJ1-1 | TRBV7-9 | TGTGCCAGCAGCTTAGGCATTTTCGAGACTGAAGCTTTCTTT | CASSLGIFETEAFF
once | TRBD2 | TRBJ2-5 | TRBV10-1 | TGCGCCAGCAGTCCTACTAGCGGCCAAGAGACCCAGTACTTC | CASSPTSGQETQYF
- | TRBD2 | TRBJ2-7 | TRBV13 | TGTGCCAGCAGCTTAGGGTCGGGAGGAAGTTACGAGCAGTACTTC | CASSLGSGGSYEQYF
- | - | TRBJ2-1 | TRBV5-1 | TGCGCCAGCAGCTTGGTCGGGGACTCCGCTTTGAGTGAGCAGTTCTTC | CASSLVGDSALSEQFF
few | TRBD1 | TRBJ1-3 | TRBV19 | TGTGCCAGTAGCCTCGGGACAGATGGAAACACCATATATTTT | CASSLGTDGNTIYF
- | TRBD2 | TRBJ2-3 | TRBV19 | TGTGCCAGTAGTATGGCGGGAGGGGGCACAGATACGCAGTATTTT | CASSMAGGGTDTQYF
- | - | TRBJ1-5 | TRBV10-1 | TGCGCCAGCGGGGGCCCTAGTAGCAATCAGCCCCAGCATTTT | CASGGPSSNQPQHF
few | - | TRBJ1-5 | TRBV7-9 | TGTGCCAGCACCCAAACAGGGAGTCAGCCCCAGCATTTT | CASTQTGSQPQHF
- | TRBD1 | TRBJ2-2 | TRBV7-3 | TGTGCCAGCAGCCCCGTCGCAGGGGGCACCGGGGAGCTGTTTTTT | CASSPVAGGTGELFF
- | TRBD1 | TRBJ2-7 | TRBV4-3 | TGCGCCAGCAGCCAAGACTTCTGGACAGGGAACTACGAGCAGTACTTC | CASSQDFWTGNYEQYF
- | TRBD1 | TRBJ1-5 | TRBV19 | TGTGCCAGTAGCATGGGGGACAGGGGGAGTCGGGGCAATCAGCCCCAGCATTTT | CASSMGDRGSRGNQPQHF
- | TRBD1 | TRBJ2-7 | TRBV5-1 | TGCGCCAGCAGCGCGCCGCGGGCCACGGGACAGGGAATTGCCTACGAGCAGTACTTC | CASSAPRATGQGIAYEQYF
- | - | TRBJ2-1 | TRBV21-1 | TGTGCCAGCAGCAAAGAAGTGGTCTTGGCGACTAGCGGGAATGAGCAGTTCTTC | CASSKEVVLATSGNEQFF
- | - | TRBJ2-3 | TRBV27 | TGTGCCAGCAGCCGCGGGGACGGAGCGGGCACAGATACGCAGTATTTT | CASSRGDGAGTDTQYF
- | TRBD2 | TRBJ2-7 | TRBV7-9 | TGTGCCAGCAGGCTACTAGCGGACTCCTACGAGCAGTACTTC | CASRLLADSYEQYF